A single sample gave rise to the 16 T cell receptor beta chains below, sequenced in a study of shared clonotypes between healthy human individuals. Assay: immunoSEQ multiplex PCR; the TCRdb copy retains only in-frame clones and omits some. Here the sample spans 950,000 to 1,300,000 clones, about 75% being singletons. The source material was memory CD4+ T cells sorted from blood. Regarding subset: CD45RA-negative fraction. These receptors were collected from a man aged 18-30 years in good health.

The chain employs TRBV5-4 and TRBJ2-7; 8 nucleotides match TRBD1. Germline V gene lookup returns CDR1 SGHNT and CDR2 YYREEE (reference sequence). The CDR3 extends over 16 amino acids. Trimming cost V 2 bases and J 2 bases; bases outside gene matches: 9. The CDR3 region is CASSFPGTGGAYEQYF. The CDR3 DNA sequence: TGTGCCAGCAGCTTCCCGGGGACAGGAGGAGCCTACGAGCAGTACTTC.

This clone was seen only once. The chain joins TRBV6-6 to TRBJ1-2, with D uncertain. From germline, CDR1 is MNHNY and CDR2 SVGAGI (reference sequence). Deletions cut 5 bases from V and 7 bases from J, with 11 bases between. CDR3 size: 12 residues. The CDR3 spells CASSTSGRGYTF. CDR3 bases: TGTGCCAGCAGTACCAGCGGACGTGGCTACACCTTC.

CDR3 in amino acids: CACKQGAGETQYF. In nucleotides, the CDR3 is TGTGCCTGTAAACAGGGGGCGGGAGAGACCCAGTACTTC. The chain uses TRBV30 and TRBJ2-5; 9 nucleotides line up with TRBD1. Germline lookup yields CDR1 GTSNPN and CDR2 SVGIG (reference sequence). Losses at the gene ends were 6 bases for V and 4 bases for J; bases not matched to a gene: 6. This CDR3 region has 13 residues.

The chain uses TRBV14 and TRBJ1-5; unclear D gene. The CDR3 extends over 17 amino acids. The germline gives CDR1 SGHDN, CDR2 FVKESK. Trimming took 0 bases from V and 0 from J, leaving 12 bases between them. CDR3 nucleotide sequence: TGTGCCAGCAGCCAAGATTTTACAGCTTATAGCAATCAGCCCCAGCATTTT. Translation: CASSQDFTAYSNQPQHF.

CDR3 loop: CSVEGIGEEAFF. Here the CDR3 DNA reads TGCAGCGTTGAAGGAATAGGGGAAGAAGCTTTCTTT. The gene calls are TRBV29-1 and TRBJ1-1; tentative D call: TRBD1 (5 bases). Germline CDR1 is SQVTM and CDR2 is ANQGSEA. This CDR3 contains 12 residues. V lost 1 base and J 8 bases, leaving 11 bases between the germline ends.

V usage is TRBV5-1 and J usage is TRBJ2-7; possible D gene TRBD2, 6 bases. CDR1 is SGHRS, CDR2 YFSETQ, per germline. The CDR3 loop spans 14 amino acids. The V gene lost 1 base and the J gene lost 5 bases, with 13 bases spanning the gap. Written as DNA, the CDR3 is TGCGCCAGCAGCTTGAGCGGGCAGGGCCACGAGCAGTACTTC. It encodes CASSLSGQGHEQYF.

This clone was detected a few times. V and J are TRBV4-1 and TRBJ1-2; D gene ambiguous. This CDR3 comprises 14 residues. With 1 base removed from V and 8 bases from J, the gap between germline ends came to 14 bases. Germline loops: CDR1 MGHRA, CDR2 YSYEKL. CDR3 DNA: TGCGCCAGCAGCCAAGGTCTATTAGGGAAGGGCTACACCTTC. It encodes CASSQGLLGKGYTF.

Turning to this clone: This CDR3 is also generated by other DNA sequences in the sample. The genes are TRBV5-8 and TRBJ2-3; TRBD1 is a possible D gene (5 bases). The CDR3 extends over 14 amino acids. V was trimmed by 0 bases and J by 1 base, leaving 6 bases between them. The germline V gene encodes CDR1 SGHTS and CDR2 YDEGEE. CDR3 residues: CASSLGGGTDTQYF. The CDR3 DNA is TGTGCCAGCAGCTTGGGGGGCGGCACAGATACGCAGTATTTT.

This chain links TRBV6-1 with TRBJ2-7, with unresolved D. In germline, CDR1 is MNHNS, CDR2 SASEGT. CDR3 size: 14 residues. V was clipped by 3 bases and J by 2 bases, with 11 bases between them. Here the CDR3 reads CASSDGPSPYEQYF. The CDR3 DNA sequence: TGTGCCAGCAGTGATGGTCCAAGCCCCTACGAGCAGTACTTC.

J is TRBJ2-5 and V is TRBV4-1; 10 nucleotides line up with TRBD2. The germline gives CDR1 MGHRA, CDR2 YSYEKL. V was pared by 1 base and J by 4 bases, with 15 bases of the junction left unmatched. The CDR3 runs 19 residues. The CDR3: CASSQATTSGFGSGETQYF. DNA for the CDR3: TGCGCCAGCAGCCAAGCCACGACTAGCGGGTTTGGAAGCGGAGAGACCCAGTACTTC.

In its sample, this clone was seen a few times. This sequence joins TRBV19 and TRBJ2-2; 7 nucleotides match TRBD2. Germline V gives CDR1 LNHDA, CDR2 SQIVND (reference sequence). The CDR3 extends over 13 amino acids. Unmatched junction bases numbered 6, after V lost 10 bases and J lost 4 bases. The CDR3 sequence is CATRAGTTGELFF. DNA for the CDR3: TGTGCCACCAGAGCGGGGACCACCGGGGAGCTGTTTTTT.

This clone has a handful of counts. The chain uses TRBV28 and TRBJ1-1; D is possibly TRBD1 (5 bases). The CDR3 is 14 amino acids. Trimming took 6 bases from V and 4 from J, leaving 15 bases between them. Per germline, CDR1 MDHEN and CDR2 SYDVKM. CDR3 bases: TGTGCCAGCAGGTTACCGGGGGGGAGCACTGAAGCTTTCTTT. Protein: CASRLPGGSTEAFF.

The chain is built from TRBV19 and TRBJ1-5; possibly TRBD1 for D (5 bases). Trimming pared 5 bases from V and 7 bases from J, leaving 18 bases between. Germline loops: CDR1 LNHDA, CDR2 SQIVND (reference sequence). The CDR3 has 15 residues. The chain's CDR3 is CASSAGSGGGQPQHF. Written as DNA, the CDR3 is TGTGCCAGTAGTGCGGGGTCCGGGGGTGGACAGCCCCAGCATTTT.

This chain joins TRBV19 and TRBJ1-3; no firm D call. The V end lost 8 bases, the J end lost 4 bases, and 12 bases lay between the germline ends. Germline values: CDR1 LNHDA, CDR2 SQIVND (reference sequence). This CDR3 is built from 13 residues. The CDR3 is CASGQIPGNTIYF. Here the CDR3 DNA reads TGTGCCAGTGGGCAGATCCCCGGAAACACCATATATTTT.

This chain connects TRBV2 to TRBJ1-3, with unresolved D. Germline V gene sequence: CDR1 SNHLY, CDR2 FYNNEI. This CDR3 has 13 amino acids. Trimming removed 3 bases from V and 6 bases from J, with 9 bases in between. This CDR3 is CASSESQKNTIYF. Here the CDR3 DNA reads TGTGCCAGCAGTGAGAGTCAGAAAAACACCATATATTTT.

The V and J genes are TRBV9 and TRBJ1-6, with D tentatively TRBD1 (6 bases). V lost 2 bases and J 9 bases, leaving 15 bases between the germline ends. The CDR3 spans 15 residues. Germline assignment: CDR1 SGDLS and CDR2 YYNGEE. The CDR3 region has the DNA TGTGCCAGCAGCGTCACAGGGAGCGGAGGTTCACCCCTCCACTTT. This encodes CASSVTGSGGSPLHF.